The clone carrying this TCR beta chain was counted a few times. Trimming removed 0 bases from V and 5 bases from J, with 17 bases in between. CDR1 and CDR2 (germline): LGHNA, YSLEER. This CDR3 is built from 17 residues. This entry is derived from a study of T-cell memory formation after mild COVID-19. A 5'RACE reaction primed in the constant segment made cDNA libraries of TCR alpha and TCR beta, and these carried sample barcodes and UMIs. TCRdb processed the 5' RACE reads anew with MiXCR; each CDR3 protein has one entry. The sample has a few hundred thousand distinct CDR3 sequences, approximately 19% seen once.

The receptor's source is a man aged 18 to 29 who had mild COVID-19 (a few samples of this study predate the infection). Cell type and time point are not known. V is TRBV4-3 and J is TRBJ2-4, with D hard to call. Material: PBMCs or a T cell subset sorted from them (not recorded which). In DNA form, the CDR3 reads TGCGCCAGCAGCCAAGATTTGGGTTCGCCTGCGCAAAACATTCAGTACTTC. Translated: CASSQDLGSPAQNIQYF.